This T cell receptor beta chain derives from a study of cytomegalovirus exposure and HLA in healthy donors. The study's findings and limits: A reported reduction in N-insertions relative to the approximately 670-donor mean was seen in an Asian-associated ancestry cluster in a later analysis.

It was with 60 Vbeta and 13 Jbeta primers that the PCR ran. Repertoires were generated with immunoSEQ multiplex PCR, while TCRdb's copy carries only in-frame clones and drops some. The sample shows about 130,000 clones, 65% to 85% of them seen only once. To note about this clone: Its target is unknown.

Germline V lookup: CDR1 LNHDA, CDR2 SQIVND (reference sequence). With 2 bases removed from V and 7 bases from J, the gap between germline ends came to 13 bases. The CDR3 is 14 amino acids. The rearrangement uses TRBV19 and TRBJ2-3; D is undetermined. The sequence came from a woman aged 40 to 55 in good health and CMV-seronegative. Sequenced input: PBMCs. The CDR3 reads CASSINAVRHTQYF. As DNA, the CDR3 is TGTGCCAGTAGTATAAATGCGGTACGGCATACGCAGTATTTT.